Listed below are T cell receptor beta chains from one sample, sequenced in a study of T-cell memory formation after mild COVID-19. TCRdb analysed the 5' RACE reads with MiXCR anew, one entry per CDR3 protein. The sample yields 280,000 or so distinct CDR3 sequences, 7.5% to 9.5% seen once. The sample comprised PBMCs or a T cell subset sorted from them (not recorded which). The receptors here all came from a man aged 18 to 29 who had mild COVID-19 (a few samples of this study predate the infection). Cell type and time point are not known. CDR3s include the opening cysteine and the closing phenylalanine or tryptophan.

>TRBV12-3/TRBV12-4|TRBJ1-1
CASSLGRVTMNTEAFF
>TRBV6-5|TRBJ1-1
CASTPEGVFVYGNTEAFF
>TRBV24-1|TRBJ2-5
CATSDVRDRGIETQYF
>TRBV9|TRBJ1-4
CASSAGTDNEKLFF
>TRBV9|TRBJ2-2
CASSVTPGELFF
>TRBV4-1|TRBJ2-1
CASSQEPWTVIDEQFF
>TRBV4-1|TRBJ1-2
CASSQGQDYGYTF
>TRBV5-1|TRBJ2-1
CASSQMTGDDEQFF
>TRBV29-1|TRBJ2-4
CSVEDVAGLAKNIQYF
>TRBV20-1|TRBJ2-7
CSAATGAGGEQYF
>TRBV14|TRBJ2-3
CASSPDRKNTQYF
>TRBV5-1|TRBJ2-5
CASSPDRASETQYF
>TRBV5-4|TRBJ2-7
CASTPGDSYEQYF
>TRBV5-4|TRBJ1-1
CASSLYQGLRNTEAFF
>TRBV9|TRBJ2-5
CASSAPGGQETQYF
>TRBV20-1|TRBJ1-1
CSAPTGLNTEAFF
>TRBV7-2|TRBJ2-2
CASSAGLASGELFF
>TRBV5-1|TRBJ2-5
CASRVESETQYF
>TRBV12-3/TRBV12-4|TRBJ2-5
CASSPGTSGSTAQYF
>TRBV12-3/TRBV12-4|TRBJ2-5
CASSRTSHGGGTQYF
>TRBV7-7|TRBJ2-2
CASSFQGAPPGELFF
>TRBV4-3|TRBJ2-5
CASSQVGDRGRGETQYF
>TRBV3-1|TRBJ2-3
CASSQVAGAPDTQYF
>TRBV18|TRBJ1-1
CASSPRLAGLDTEAFF
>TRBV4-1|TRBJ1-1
CASSQEAGGMNTEAFF
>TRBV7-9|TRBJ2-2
CASSSTGNANTGELFF
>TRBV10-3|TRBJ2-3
CATGADNGDTQYF
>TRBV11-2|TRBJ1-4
CASRSGREKLFF
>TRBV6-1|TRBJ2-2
CASSPSITYSYTGELFF
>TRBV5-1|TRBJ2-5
CASSLITGTGQETQYF
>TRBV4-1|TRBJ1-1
CASSQGPPGGTEAFF